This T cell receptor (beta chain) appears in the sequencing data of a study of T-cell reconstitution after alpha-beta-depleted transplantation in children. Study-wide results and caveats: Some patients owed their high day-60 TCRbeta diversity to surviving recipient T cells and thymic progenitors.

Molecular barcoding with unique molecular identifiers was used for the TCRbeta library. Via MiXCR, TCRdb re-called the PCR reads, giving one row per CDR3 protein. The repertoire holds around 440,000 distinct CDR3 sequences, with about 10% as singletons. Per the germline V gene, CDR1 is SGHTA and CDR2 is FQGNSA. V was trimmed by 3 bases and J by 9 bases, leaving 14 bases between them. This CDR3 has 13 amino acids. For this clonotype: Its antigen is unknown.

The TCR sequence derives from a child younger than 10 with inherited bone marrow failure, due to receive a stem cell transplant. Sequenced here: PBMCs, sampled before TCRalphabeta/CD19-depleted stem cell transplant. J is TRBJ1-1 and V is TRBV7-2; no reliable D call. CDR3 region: CASSFGPYGQAFF. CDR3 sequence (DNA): TGTGCCAGCAGCTTTGGGCCTTATGGGCAAGCTTTCTTT.